In its sample, the clone carrying this T cell receptor beta chain was seen once. This sample is drawn from a study of CD8+CD57+ T cells in acquired aplastic anemia. Researchers used genomic DNA as the template to profile TCR beta VDJ and CDR3. TCRdb ran MiXCR on the reads and lists one entry per CDR3 protein. The sample has approximately 190,000 distinct CDR3 sequences, 40% to 55% seen once. Patients included in sequencing had previously demonstrated CD8+CD57+ cell expansion by flow cytometry. CDR1 and CDR2 from the germline V gene are DFQATT and SNEGSKA (reference sequence). This CDR3 contains 13 residues. V dropped 6 bases and J dropped 0 bases, with 12 bases sitting between them.

The TCR was taken from a human donor with aplastic anemia. The chain employs TRBV20-1 and TRBJ2-7; D is ambiguous. Material: sorted CD4+, CD8+, or CD8+CD57+ T cells (not recorded which) from PBMCs. The CDR3 loop is CSARQLSSYEQYF. The CDR3 DNA follows: TGCAGTGCGAGACAACTAAGCTCCTACGAGCAGTACTTC.